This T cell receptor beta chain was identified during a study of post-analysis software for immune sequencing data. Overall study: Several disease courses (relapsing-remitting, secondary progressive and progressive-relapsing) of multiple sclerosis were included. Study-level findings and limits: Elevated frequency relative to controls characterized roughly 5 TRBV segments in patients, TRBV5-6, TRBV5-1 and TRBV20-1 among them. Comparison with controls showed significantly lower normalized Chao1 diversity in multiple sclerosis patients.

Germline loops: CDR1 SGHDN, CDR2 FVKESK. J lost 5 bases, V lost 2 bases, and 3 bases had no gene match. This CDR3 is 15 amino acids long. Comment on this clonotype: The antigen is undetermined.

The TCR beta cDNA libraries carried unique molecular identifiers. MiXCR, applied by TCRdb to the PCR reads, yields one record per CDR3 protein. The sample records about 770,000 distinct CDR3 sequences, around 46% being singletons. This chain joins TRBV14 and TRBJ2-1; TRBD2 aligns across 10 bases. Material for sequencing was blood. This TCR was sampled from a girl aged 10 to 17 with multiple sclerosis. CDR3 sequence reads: CASSQLLAGDNEQFF. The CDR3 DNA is TGTGCCAGCAGCCAACTGCTAGCGGGGGACAATGAGCAGTTCTTC.